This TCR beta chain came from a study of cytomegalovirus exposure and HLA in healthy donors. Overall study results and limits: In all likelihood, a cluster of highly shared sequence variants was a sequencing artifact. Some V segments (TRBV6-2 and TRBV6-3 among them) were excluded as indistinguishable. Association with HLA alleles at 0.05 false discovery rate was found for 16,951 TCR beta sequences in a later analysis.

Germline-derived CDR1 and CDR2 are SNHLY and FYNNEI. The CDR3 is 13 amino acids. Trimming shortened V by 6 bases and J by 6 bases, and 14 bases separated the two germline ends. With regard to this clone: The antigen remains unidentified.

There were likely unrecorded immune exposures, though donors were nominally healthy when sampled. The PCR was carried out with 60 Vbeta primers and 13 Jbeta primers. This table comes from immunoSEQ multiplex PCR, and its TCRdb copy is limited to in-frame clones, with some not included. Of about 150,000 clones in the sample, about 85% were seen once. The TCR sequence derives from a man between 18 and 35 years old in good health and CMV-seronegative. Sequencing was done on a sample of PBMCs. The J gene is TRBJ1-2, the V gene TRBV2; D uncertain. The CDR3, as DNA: TGTGCCAGCAGAGATGGCAGATTAAATGGCTACACCTTC. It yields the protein CASRDGRLNGYTF.